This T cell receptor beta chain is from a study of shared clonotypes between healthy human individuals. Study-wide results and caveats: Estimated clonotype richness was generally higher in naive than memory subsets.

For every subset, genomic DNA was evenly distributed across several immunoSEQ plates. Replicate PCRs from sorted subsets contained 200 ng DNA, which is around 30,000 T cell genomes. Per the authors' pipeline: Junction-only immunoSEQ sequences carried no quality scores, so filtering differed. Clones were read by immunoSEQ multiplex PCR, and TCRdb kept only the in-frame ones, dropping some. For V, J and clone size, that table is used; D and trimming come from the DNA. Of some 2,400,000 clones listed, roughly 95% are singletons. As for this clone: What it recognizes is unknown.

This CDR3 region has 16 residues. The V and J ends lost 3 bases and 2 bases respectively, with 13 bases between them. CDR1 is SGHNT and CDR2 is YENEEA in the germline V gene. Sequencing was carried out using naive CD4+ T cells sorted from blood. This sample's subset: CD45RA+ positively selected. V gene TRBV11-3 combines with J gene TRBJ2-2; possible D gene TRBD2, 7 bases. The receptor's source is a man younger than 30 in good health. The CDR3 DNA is TGTGCCAGCAGCTTTTCCGGGGGGCTAAACACCGGGGAGCTGTTTTTT. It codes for CASSFSGGLNTGELFF.